These 25 T cell receptor beta chains were sequenced from one sample in a study of CD8+ T cells in alopecia areata (dated by TCRdb to 2016 to 2018). Library preparation was by the immunoSEQ multiplex PCR assay. For TCR sequencing, RNA was extracted from every sample and reverse transcribed into cDNA to serve as template. TCRdb mirrors the immuneACCESS table, restricted to in-frame sequences. Some clones are absent from its copies; in checked studies, under half trace to an unresolved V gene, and the reason for the others is unknown. The table for this sample lists 35,000 to 45,000 clones; roughly 89% of them were counted only once. The leading ten clones occupy approximately 17% of the sample. The time point label for this specimen denotes: roughly 26 weeks on oral tofacitinib. The treatment or condition label here, explained by the study, means: oral pan-JAK inhibitor, 5-10 mg twice daily. The sample was CD8+ T cells sorted from blood, taken at week 24, from a patient treated with tofacitinib. Receptor source: a human donor with alopecia areata.

This chain connects TRBV27 to TRBJ2-3; no clear D. Germline CDR1 and CDR2: MNHEY and SMNVEV (reference sequence). Trimming cost V 3 bases and J 3 bases, with 13 bases left between them. The CDR3 length is 15 residues. The CDR3 nucleotides are TGTGCCAGCAGTTTTGTAGCTTACGGGACAGATACGCAGTATTTT. It yields the protein CASSFVAYGTDTQYF.

This chain connects TRBV7-2 to TRBJ2-7, with a possible D match to TRBD1 (5 bases). The CDR3 runs 14 residues. Germline V gives CDR1 SGHTA, CDR2 FQGNSA. The ends were cut back, 1 base at V and 3 bases at J, with 10 bases in the middle. The CDR3 loop reads CASSLEQAGYEQYF. For the CDR3, the DNA is TGTGCCAGCAGCTTAGAACAGGCAGGCTACGAGCAGTACTTC.

This clone has only one observation. The gene calls are TRBV29-1 and TRBJ1-2; 7 bases align to TRBD1. Per germline, CDR1 SQVTM and CDR2 ANQGSEA. J was trimmed by 3 bases and V by 4 bases; bases with no gene match: 5. The CDR3 runs 13 residues. CDR3 in DNA: TGCAGCGTTGTTAACAGGGGAGACTATGGCTACACCTTC. Translated, it gives CSVVNRGDYGYTF.

The rearrangement joins TRBV28 to TRBJ2-7; TRBD1 might be the D (5 bases). CDR1 MDHEN and CDR2 SYDVKM come from the germline V gene. The CDR3 contains 15 residues. Trimming cost V 6 bases and J 5 bases, with 20 bases left between them. CDR3 nucleotide sequence: TGTGCCAGCAGCCCAATAACAGGTGTATGGGACGAGCAGTACTTC. Protein: CASSPITGVWDEQYF.

The chain carries TRBV28 and TRBJ2-2; maybe TRBD2 (6 bases). The CDR3 extends over 15 amino acids. Germline CDR1 MDHEN, CDR2 SYDVKM. V lost 5 bases and J lost 5, with 15 bases in between. For the CDR3, the DNA is TGTGCCAGCAGTCTATTGCGAGGACTAACCGGGGAGCTGTTTTTT. This codes for CASSLLRGLTGELFF.

This clone occurred once. The V call is TRBV9, the J call TRBJ2-7; 8 bases line up with TRBD2. Losses at the gene ends were 0 bases for V and 5 bases for J; bases not matched to a gene: 10. The CDR3 runs to 16 residues. Germline V gives CDR1 SGDLS, CDR2 YYNGEE. This chain's CDR3 is CASSVEGLAGSHEQYF. The CDR3 nucleotides read TGTGCCAGCAGCGTAGAAGGACTAGCCGGTTCCCACGAGCAGTACTTC.

The V and J genes are TRBV27 and TRBJ2-3; 7 bases agree with TRBD2. In germline, CDR1 is MNHEY, CDR2 SMNVEV (reference sequence). Trimming cost V 6 bases and J 4 bases; bases outside gene matches: 16. This CDR3 is 17 amino acids long. CDR3 bases: TGTGCCAGCAGCCCCGTCATGGAAGCGGGGCCCTCAGATACGCAGTATTTT. It encodes CASSPVMEAGPSDTQYF.

The genes are TRBV6-5 and TRBJ2-1, with TRBD2 matching 12 bases. J was trimmed by 8 bases and V by 6 bases; bases with no gene match: 8. There are 15 residues in the CDR3. CDR1 and CDR2 (germline): MNHEY, SVGAGI. CDR3 DNA: TGTGCCAGCAGACCTCTAGCGGGAGGGAACTATGAGCAGTTCTTC. As protein: CASRPLAGGNYEQFF.

The chain uses TRBV6-1 and TRBJ2-3; D gene unclear. The V gene's germline CDR1 is MNHNS and CDR2 SASEGT. The CDR3 is 8 residues long. V was cut by 7 bases and J by 12 bases, with 5 bases left in between. In DNA, the CDR3 is TGTGCCAGCACAGTTCAGTATTTT. It codes for CASTVQYF.

J is TRBJ2-7 and V is TRBV28; the match to TRBD1 covers 10 bases. Trimming at V came to 1 base and at J to 4 bases, leaving 10 bases not matched to a gene. Per germline, CDR1 MDHEN and CDR2 SYDVKM. The CDR3 has 17 residues. The CDR3 is CASSLSGTGVRSYEQYF. For the CDR3, the DNA is TGTGCCAGCAGTTTATCTGGGACAGGGGTCCGGTCGTACGAGCAGTACTTC. The variable domain in full, with the rest retrieved from reference TRBV28 and TRBJ2-7, is DVKVTQSSRYLVKRTGEKVFLECVQDMDHENMFWYRQDPGLGLRLIYFSYDVKMKEKGDIPEGYSVSREKKERFSLILESASTNQTSMYLCASSLSGTGVRSYEQYFGPGTRLTVT.

This chain uses TRBV5-1 with TRBJ2-1, with D tentatively TRBD1 (6 bases). The CDR3 is made up of 14 amino acids. The V and J ends lost 4 bases and 7 bases respectively, with 15 bases between them. Germline assignment: CDR1 SGHRS and CDR2 YFSETQ. This CDR3 reads CASSTIPGENEQFF. The CDR3 coding sequence is TGCGCCAGCAGCACGATTCCAGGGGAAAATGAGCAGTTCTTC.

This sequence joins TRBV7-2 and TRBJ2-3, with TRBD2 matching 13 bases. Trimming removed 5 bases from V and 4 bases from J; junction bases left unmatched: 3. The CDR3 is 15 residues long. The germline gives CDR1 SGHTA, CDR2 FQGNSA. Here the CDR3 DNA reads TGTGCCAGCAGCGGCGGGACTAGCGGGGCAGATACGCAGTATTTT. Amino acid sequence: CASSGGTSGADTQYF.

V gene TRBV6-1 combines with J gene TRBJ2-7; unclear D gene. The CDR3 spans 11 residues. The germline V and J ends were trimmed by 2 bases and 7 bases, with 6 bases remaining between them. Per germline, CDR1 MNHNS and CDR2 SASEGT. The CDR3 region is CASSELMEQYF. CDR3 coding DNA: TGTGCCAGCAGTGAATTAATGGAGCAGTACTTC.

V is TRBV27 and J is TRBJ2-7; D remains unclear. This CDR3 is 12 amino acids long. Trimming removed 10 bases at V and 6 bases at J, with 16 bases between. CDR1 MNHEY and CDR2 SMNVEV come from the germline V gene (reference sequence). The DNA for the CDR3 is TGTGCCACCTCAAGGGCTAAGGGCGAGCAGTACTTC. Translated, it gives CATSRAKGEQYF.

Regarding this clone: One end of the junction is discordant with germline, which a read error may explain. Here the CDR3 DNA reads TGTGCCAGCAGCTTAGTGGTGGGGGCGCGGATTGATACCGGGGAGCTGGTTTTT. Its translation is CASSLVVGARIDTGELVF. The chain uses TRBV7-8 and TRBJ2-2, with D possibly matching TRBD1 (6 bases). From germline, CDR1 is SGHVS and CDR2 FQNEAQ. CDR3 length: 18 amino acids.

On this clone: At one end, the junction sequence differs from germline, possibly due to a read error. Other nucleotide sequences in the sample specify the same CDR3. This chain connects TRBV4-2 to TRBJ1-6; a possible D gene is TRBD1 (5 bases). Germline values: CDR1 LGHNA, CDR2 YNFKEQ. CDR3 length equals 14 residues. In DNA, the CDR3 is TGTGCCAGCAGCCAAGATGACCGGGACTCACCCCTCCACTTC. This encodes CASSQDDRDSPLHF.

The genes are TRBV27 and TRBJ2-7; 9 bases align to TRBD1. The germline gives CDR1 MNHEY, CDR2 SMNVEV (reference sequence). After removal of 3 bases from V and 5 bases from J, the junction contained 2 bases not matched to a gene. There are 13 residues in the CDR3. The DNA of the CDR3 is TGTGCCAGCAGTTTGACAGGGGGAAACGAGCAGTACTTC. This gives the protein CASSLTGGNEQYF.

This chain joins TRBV27 and TRBJ2-7, with TRBD1 as a possible D gene (5 bases). Germline CDR1 MNHEY, CDR2 SMNVEV (reference sequence). The CDR3 has 14 amino acids. V shed 2 bases and J shed 2 bases, with 10 bases lying between them. Here the CDR3 DNA reads TGTGCCAGCAGTTTAAGGGGATTTGCCTACGAGCAGTACTTC. Amino acids: CASSLRGFAYEQYF.

The chain joins TRBV27 to TRBJ2-1, with 7 bases matching TRBD1. CDR3 length: 16 residues. The trim removed 0 bases at V and 2 bases at J, leaving 4 bases unmatched. CDR1 is MNHEY and CDR2 is SMNVEV in the germline V gene (reference sequence). CDR3 DNA: TGTGCCAGCAGTTTATCCTCGGGACAGACCTACAATGAGCAGTTCTTC. Its translation is CASSLSSGQTYNEQFF.

The chain has TRBV27 and TRBJ2-3; maybe TRBD2 (5 bases). CDR3 length equals 16 residues. Germline values: CDR1 MNHEY, CDR2 SMNVEV (reference sequence). The ends were cut back, 0 bases at V and 0 bases at J, with 10 bases in the middle. The CDR3 coding sequence is TGTGCCAGCAGTTTATCTTGGCGGACTAGCACAGATACGCAGTATTTT. Amino acid sequence: CASSLSWRTSTDTQYF.

The chain joins TRBV7-8 to TRBJ2-3; D gene unclear. The V end was cut by 2 bases, the J end by 0 bases, with 3 bases between. The germline gives CDR1 SGHVS, CDR2 FQNEAQ. This CDR3 has 13 residues. This chain's CDR3 is CASSLFSTDTQYF. For the CDR3, the DNA is TGTGCCAGCAGCTTATTCAGCACAGATACGCAGTATTTT.

The chain joins TRBV27 to TRBJ1-5; D is uncertain. CDR1 and CDR2 (germline): MNHEY, SMNVEV (reference sequence). The CDR3 length is 13 residues. V lost 3 bases, J lost 4 bases, and 7 bases lay in between. This CDR3 is CASSLFNNQPQHF. In DNA form, the CDR3 reads TGTGCCAGCAGTTTGTTTAATAATCAGCCCCAGCATTTT.

The gene calls are TRBV6-5 and TRBJ2-5; 8 nucleotides match TRBD1. Unmatched junction bases numbered 3, after V lost 0 bases and J lost 6 bases. From germline, CDR1 is MNHEY and CDR2 SVGAGI. The CDR3 length is 14 residues. DNA of the CDR3: TGTGCCAGCAGTTACTCGGGACAGGTCAAGACCCAGTACTTC. Encoded protein: CASSYSGQVKTQYF.

The chain carries TRBV27 and TRBJ2-7, with TRBD1 as a possible D gene (6 bases). The germline gives CDR1 MNHEY, CDR2 SMNVEV (reference sequence). This CDR3 is built from 16 residues. Trimming removed 2 bases at V and 4 bases at J, with 18 bases between. In DNA, the CDR3 is TGTGCCAGCAGTTTACTGTCCAGGGAAGGGGGATACGAGCAGTACTTC. This codes for CASSLLSREGGYEQYF.

This sequence joins TRBV28 and TRBJ2-7; D is unclear. The ends were cut back, 1 base at V and 7 bases at J, with 5 bases in the middle. The CDR3 has 11 amino acids. Germline V gene sequence: CDR1 MDHEN, CDR2 SYDVKM. The CDR3 loop is CASSLSREQYF. CDR3 in DNA: TGTGCCAGCAGTTTATCTCGGGAGCAGTACTTC.